This T cell receptor beta chain was sequenced for a study of cytotoxic CD8 clonotypes in ibrutinib-treated CLL. There are a few counts of this clone. What it recognizes is unknown. Germline assignment: CDR1 SGHRS and CDR2 YFSETQ. The CDR3 covers 16 residues. V lost 0 bases to trimming and J lost 0 bases, with 10 bases between them. Findings and limits, study-wide: Clonality went up at ibrutinib response and then declined back toward baseline at progression.

Measured with immunoSEQ multiplex PCR; TCRdb has only the in-frame clones, and not every one. Of 150,000 to 250,000 clones in the sample, 72% are singletons; the top ten hold over 10%. Sample: PBMCs, taken after 24 months of ibrutinib treatment. The chain couples TRBV5-1 to TRBJ1-3; D not resolved. The receptor comes from a human donor with chronic lymphocytic leukemia. The CDR3 region is CASSLVPVDSGNTIYF. CDR3 sequence (DNA): TGCGCCAGCAGCTTGGTGCCCGTGGACTCTGGAAACACCATATATTTT.